The clone carrying this T cell receptor (beta chain) was picked up a small number of times. The authors reverse transcribed all of the isolated RNA, so sequencing captured expressed TCRB transcripts. Some clones are missing from TCRdb's copy, which holds only in-frame ones; the method was immunoSEQ multiplex PCR. The table has 900,000 or so clones, 17% seen once. The source of the sample is a study of beta chain features in type 1 diabetes. Each population that was sorted was more than 98% pure. Sequencing used naive CD4+ T cells from blood. This receptor was identified in a woman aged 18-35 years in good health.

CDR3 in DNA: TGTGCCAGCAGCTCGCGGAGGGCTCCCTACGAGCAGTACTTC. This translates into CASSSRRAPYEQYF. The chain couples TRBV2 to TRBJ2-7, with D perhaps TRBD2 (6 bases). The CDR3 spans 14 residues. V was cut by 6 bases and J by 2 bases, with 14 bases left in between. The germline V gene encodes CDR1 SNHLY and CDR2 FYNNEI. Looking up the rest from reference TRBV2 and TRBJ2-7 gives the full variable domain: EPEVTQTPSHQVTQMGQEVILRCVPISNHLYFYWYRQILGQKVEFLVSFYNNEISEKSEIFDDQFSVERPDGSNFTLKIRSTKLEDSAMYFCASSSRRAPYEQYFGPGTRLTVT.